This T cell receptor beta chain comes out of a study of early T cells in non-severe SARS-CoV-2 infection. The wider study: Sequencing input comprised bulk RNA from unsorted whole blood; chain pairing was not available. General study results and limits: VDJdb matching, biased toward anti-spike CD8 responses, missed private and CD4 specificities.

This clonotype was counted only a few times. Its matching antigen is unknown. TCRdb analysed the 5' RACE reads with MiXCR anew, one entry per CDR3 protein. The sample has 80,000 to 95,000 distinct CDR3 sequences, around 16% seen once. This CDR3 has 14 residues. Germline V lookup: CDR1 MDHEN, CDR2 SYDVKM. The V gene lost 2 bases and the J gene lost 1 base, with 6 bases spanning the gap. The rearrangement joins TRBV28 to TRBJ1-5, with D unresolved. The specimen comprised whole blood, sampled at baseline. This TCR was sampled from an adult who was a healthcare worker with PCR-confirmed SARS-CoV-2 infection or an uninfected control (not recorded which). The CDR3 is CASSLRRSNQPQHF. The CDR3 nucleotides are TGTGCCAGCAGTTTAAGGAGAAGCAATCAGCCCCAGCATTTT.